Below are 32 T cell receptor beta chains sequenced from a single sample in a study of T cells after yellow fever vaccination (dated by TCRdb to about 2019). The treatment or condition label on this specimen signifies: live attenuated yellow fever vaccine strain. Library preparation employed 5' RACE. Sequencing relied on an Illumina NovaSeq 6000. TCRdb reprocessed the public reads (quality trimming at Q25 with fastp, clone calling with MiXCR) and kept in-frame beta chains. Records with the same CDR3 protein are collapsed into one entry carrying the most frequent genes and DNA. The sample table contains over 300,000 distinct CDR3 sequences; only one count was recorded for less than 4.5% of them. In total, the top ten clones hold 20% to 25% of the sample. The sample consisted of PBMCs, taken on the day of the yellow fever booster vaccination. Every receptor here comes from a man younger than 35 who received the YFV17D yellow fever vaccine.

This clonotype occurred a few times. This chain connects TRBV25-1 to TRBJ2-5; D gene ambiguous. V shed 2 bases and J shed 4 bases, with 11 bases lying between them. The germline gives CDR1 MGHDK, CDR2 SYGVNS. The CDR3 runs 14 residues. The CDR3 is CASSEVTDSETQYF. CDR3 bases: TGTGCCAGCAGTGAAGTAACAGACTCAGAGACCCAGTACTTC.

This clonotype was detected ten times or more. The gene calls are TRBV5-1 and TRBJ2-1, with TRBD2 matching over 7 bases. The CDR3 has 14 residues. Germline V lookup: CDR1 SGHRS, CDR2 YFSETQ. The V and J ends lost 2 bases and 6 bases, in that order; junction bases with no gene match: 5. The CDR3 DNA reads TGCGCCAGCAGCTTTATCGGGGGGACCAATGAGCAGTTCTTC. This sequence encodes CASSFIGGTNEQFF.

At least ten counts were recorded for this clonotype. The chain uses TRBV24-1 and TRBJ2-5, with 8 positions matching TRBD1. V trimming: 2 bases; J trimming: 2 bases; junction bases outside the gene matches: 3. There are 15 residues in the CDR3. Looked up from germline, CDR1 is KGHDR and CDR2 is SFDVKD. CDR3 loop: CATSDSRTGQETQYF. The CDR3 nucleotides read TGTGCCACCAGTGATTCCCGGACAGGGCAAGAGACCCAGTACTTC.

The rearrangement links TRBV4-3 to TRBJ2-7; D uncertain. V lost 0 bases and J 4 bases, leaving 19 bases between the germline ends. The CDR3 is 17 amino acids. Looked up from germline, CDR1 is LGHNA and CDR2 is YSLEER. The CDR3 loop is CASSQESSSSFQYEQYF. The CDR3, as DNA: TGCGCCAGCAGCCAAGAATCGAGTTCCTCCTTTCAGTACGAGCAGTACTTC.

The chain links TRBV6-5 to TRBJ1-2; TRBD1 matches at 7 bases. The junction had 3 bases not matched to a gene; V was cut back by 10 bases and J by 4 bases. The germline V gene has CDR1 MNHEY and CDR2 SVGAGI. This CDR3 spans 11 amino acids. The CDR3 sequence is CATRQGYGYTF. The CDR3, as DNA: TGTGCCACCAGACAGGGCTATGGCTACACCTTC.

This clonotype was counted many times. The genes are TRBV20-1 and TRBJ2-3; unclear D gene. V dropped 4 bases and J dropped 6 bases, with 8 bases sitting between them. The CDR3 is made up of 11 amino acids. Germline values: CDR1 DFQATT, CDR2 SNEGSKA (reference sequence). The CDR3 nucleotides read TGCAGTGCTAAATTGGGGGATACGCAGTATTTT. Encoded protein: CSAKLGDTQYF.

A few counts support this clonotype. V and J are TRBV12-5 and TRBJ1-1; 10 bases are a match to TRBD1. From germline, CDR1 is LGHNT and CDR2 FRNRAP. With 2 bases clipped from V and 4 bases from J, the junction kept 4 bases outside the gene matches. This CDR3 is 15 amino acids long. The CDR3 DNA sequence: TGTGCTAGTGGTTTGACAGGGACAGGGGCCACTGAAGCTTTCTTT. Its translation is CASGLTGTGATEAFF.

At least ten counts were recorded for this clonotype. The V call is TRBV5-6, the J call TRBJ2-7, with D hard to call. Between the trimmed V and J ends, which lost 5 bases and 2 bases, there was a span of 11 bases. From germline, CDR1 is SGHDT and CDR2 YYEEEE. There are 13 residues in the CDR3. The CDR3 loop is CASRRTGPYEQYF. DNA of the CDR3: TGTGCCAGCAGACGGACCGGCCCCTACGAGCAGTACTTC.

This clonotype was recorded at least ten times. This chain connects TRBV7-9 to TRBJ2-3, with TRBD2 matching 8 bases. Germline CDR1 reads SEHNR; CDR2 reads FQNEAQ (reference sequence). The CDR3 sequence is 16 residues long. Unmatched junction bases numbered 8, after V lost 6 bases and J lost 0 bases. The DNA for the CDR3 is TGTGCCAGCAGGTTGACAAGCGGGGGTAGCACAGATACGCAGTATTTT. Translated: CASRLTSGGSTDTQYF.

At least ten counts were recorded for this clonotype. The chain uses TRBV12-3 or TRBV12-4 and TRBJ2-1; D unclear. Between the trimmed V and J ends, which lost 6 bases and 5 bases, there was a span of 5 bases. This CDR3 is built from 11 residues. The CDR3 is CASSSNNEQFF. The CDR3 region has the DNA TGTGCCAGCAGCTCAAACAATGAGCAGTTCTTC.

This clonotype was counted many times. The chain links TRBV2 to TRBJ2-3, with D unclear. This CDR3 comprises 13 residues. Trimming took 7 bases from V and 3 from J, leaving 11 bases between them. In germline, CDR1 is SNHLY, CDR2 FYNNEI. CDR3: CASMAAGTDTQYF. The CDR3 bases are TGTGCCAGCATGGCGGCCGGGACAGATACGCAGTATTTT.

This clonotype was picked up many times. The chain uses TRBV18 and TRBJ2-2, with 7 bases identical to TRBD1. CDR3 size: 14 residues. With V trimmed by 5 bases and J by 4 bases, 4 bases remained unmatched. The germline gives CDR1 KGHSH, CDR2 LQKENI. For the CDR3, the DNA is TGTGCCAGCTCAAGGGGGACAGCCACCGGGGAGCTGTTTTTT. Its protein product is CASSRGTATGELFF.

This clonotype was seen repeatedly, ten times or more. The chain links TRBV3-1 to TRBJ2-3, with 10 bases lining up with TRBD2. V lost 7 bases to trimming and J lost 9 bases; unmatched junction nucleotides: 13. Germline V gene sequence: CDR1 LGHDT, CDR2 YNNKEL (reference sequence). The CDR3 has 15 residues. For the CDR3, the DNA is TGTGCCAGCACCTCAGTAGTAGCGGGGGGCCGAACGCAGTATTTT. This encodes CASTSVVAGGRTQYF.

There are a few counts of this clonotype. The chain combines TRBV29-1 with TRBJ2-3; TRBD2 aligns across 9 bases. CDR3 length: 16 amino acids. CDR1 is SQVTM, CDR2 ANQGSEA, per germline. The V and J ends lost 4 bases and 0 bases, in that order; junction bases with no gene match: 8. CDR3 in amino acids: CSVVGLAGTSTDTQYF. CDR3 sequence (DNA): TGCAGCGTTGTGGGGCTAGCGGGAACTAGCACAGATACGCAGTATTTT.

This clonotype appeared a few times. V usage is TRBV5-1 and J usage is TRBJ2-3; tentative D call: TRBD2 (7 bases). The CDR3 spans 17 residues. V was cut by 4 bases and J by 2 bases, with 20 bases left in between. Germline loops: CDR1 SGHRS, CDR2 YFSETQ. This CDR3 reads CASSGNLGGGPTDTQYF. The CDR3, as DNA: TGCGCCAGCAGCGGAAACCTGGGCGGGGGCCCCACAGATACGCAGTATTTT.

This clonotype was detected many times. The chain has TRBV20-1 and TRBJ2-7, with 9 bases identical to TRBD2. Germline V gene sequence: CDR1 DFQATT, CDR2 SNEGSKA (reference sequence). The CDR3 extends over 15 amino acids. V trimming: 1 base; J trimming: 5 bases; junction bases outside the gene matches: 9. This CDR3 reads CSARVGGGAWDEQYV. CDR3 nucleotide sequence: TGCAGTGCTAGAGTTGGCGGGGGGGCCTGGGACGAGCAGTACGTC.

This chain uses TRBV4-1 with TRBJ1-1; maybe TRBD1 (5 bases). Germline CDR1 MGHRA, CDR2 YSYEKL. There are 14 residues in the CDR3. Between the trimmed V and J ends, which lost 4 bases and 2 bases, there was a span of 11 bases. The CDR3 DNA follows: TGCGCCAGCAGCCTTAAGACAGAAAACACTGAAGCTTTCTTT. Protein sequence: CASSLKTENTEAFF.

This clonotype has at least ten counts. The chain recombines TRBV5-1 with TRBJ2-3, with TRBD2 matching over 11 bases. Germline V gene sequence: CDR1 SGHRS, CDR2 YFSETQ. The CDR3 runs to 15 residues. The V segment lost 0 bases and the J segment 4 bases; nucleotides outside the gene matches: 1. Written as DNA, the CDR3 is TGCGCCAGCAGCTTGGCTAGCGGGGGGTCAGATACGCAGTATTTT. Protein sequence: CASSLASGGSDTQYF.

The rearrangement joins TRBV6-5 to TRBJ2-5; 12 bases match TRBD2. The germline V gene encodes CDR1 MNHEY and CDR2 SVGAGI. CDR3 length: 18 residues. V was pared by 0 bases and J by 1 base, with 6 bases of the junction left unmatched. CDR3 residues: CASSYSNEGLAGQETQYF. The CDR3 DNA reads as TGTGCCAGCAGTTACTCGAATGAGGGACTAGCGGGCCAAGAGACCCAGTACTTC.

This clonotype came up many times. The rearrangement joins TRBV6-1 to TRBJ2-1, with D unclear. CDR1 is MNHNS, CDR2 SASEGT, per germline. This CDR3 region has 14 residues. Trimming removed 8 bases at V and 0 bases at J, with 11 bases between. CDR3 nucleotides: TGTGCCAGCCTCGGCCTAAACTCCTACAATGAGCAGTTCTTC. Amino acids: CASLGLNSYNEQFF.

The chain uses TRBV15 and TRBJ1-4; D might be TRBD1 (5 bases). Trimming shortened V by 0 bases and J by 8 bases, and 10 bases separated the two germline ends. Germline V lookup: CDR1 LNHNV, CDR2 YYDKDF (reference sequence). The CDR3 is made up of 14 amino acids. CDR3 loop: CATSRDPRVEKLFF. The CDR3 DNA reads as TGTGCCACCAGCAGAGATCCCAGGGTCGAAAAACTGTTTTTT.

This clonotype has just a few counts. The gene calls are TRBV20-1 and TRBJ1-2; 8 positions match TRBD1. The V and J ends lost 5 bases and 8 bases, in that order; junction bases with no gene match: 7. The germline gives CDR1 DFQATT, CDR2 SNEGSKA (reference sequence). This CDR3 contains 12 residues. CDR3 DNA: TGCAGTGCTCATGTGCAGGGGGCAGGCTACACCTTC. Protein: CSAHVQGAGYTF.

This clonotype showed up just a few times. The chain couples TRBV7-6 to TRBJ2-2; D may match TRBD1 or TRBD2 (6 bases each). Trimming left V 1 base short and J 6 bases short, with 9 bases between. Looked up from germline, CDR1 is SGHVS and CDR2 is FNYEAQ. CDR3 length: 14 residues. CDR3 coding DNA: TGTGCCAGCAGCTTAGGGGGGGCGCCCGGGGAGCTGTTTTTT. Translation: CASSLGGAPGELFF.

This clonotype was found many times. The chain joins TRBV7-2 to TRBJ2-2; D perhaps matches TRBD2 (6 bases). Germline V gene lookup returns CDR1 SGHTA and CDR2 FQGNSA. With 6 bases removed from V and 6 bases from J, the gap between germline ends came to 8 bases. The CDR3 sequence is 12 residues long. CDR3 region: CASRTRAGELFF. CDR3 DNA: TGTGCCAGCAGGACTAGGGCCGGGGAGCTGTTTTTT.

This clonotype was seen a handful of times. The rearrangement uses TRBV27 and TRBJ2-3; D is possibly TRBD1 or TRBD2 (5 bases each). The germline gives CDR1 MNHEY, CDR2 SMNVEV (reference sequence). There are 16 residues in the CDR3. V was clipped by 7 bases and J by 9 bases, with 26 bases between them. CDR3 DNA sequence: TGTGCCAGCACCCAGTTTGAGCTAACAGGAGGTGAGACGCAGTATTTT. Protein: CASTQFELTGGETQYF.

This clonotype has ten or more counts. The V call is TRBV3-1, the J call TRBJ2-2, with D unresolved. Trimming removed 4 bases from V and 8 bases from J, with 11 bases in between. The CDR3 has 13 residues. In germline, CDR1 is LGHDT, CDR2 YNNKEL (reference sequence). The CDR3 sequence: CASSLGPSGELFF. The CDR3 nucleotides read TGTGCCAGCAGCCTAGGGCCCTCGGGGGAGCTGTTTTTT. Based on the CDR3 plus reference TRBV3-1 and TRBJ2-2, the full variable domain is DTAVSQTPKYLVTQMGNDKSIKCEQNLGHDTMYWYKQDSKKFLKIMFSYNNKELIINETVPNRFSPKSPDKAHLNLHINSLELGDSAVYFCASSLGPSGELFFGEGSRLTVL.

The rearrangement joins TRBV19 to TRBJ1-5; 8 bases agree with TRBD1. The CDR3 contains 16 residues. Germline V gene sequence: CDR1 LNHDA, CDR2 SQIVND (reference sequence). Trimming removed 5 bases from V and 4 bases from J; junction bases left unmatched: 10. CDR3 residues: CASSVTRDRRNQPQHF. The CDR3 DNA reads TGTGCCAGTAGTGTTACCCGGGACAGGAGAAATCAGCCCCAGCATTTT.

Ten or more counts support this clonotype. This chain connects TRBV7-2 to TRBJ2-2; D is unclear. V dropped 3 bases and J dropped 0 bases, with 8 bases sitting between them. The CDR3 runs to 15 residues. Per germline, CDR1 SGHTA and CDR2 FQGNSA. The CDR3: CASSFQASNTGELFF. The CDR3 coding sequence is TGTGCCAGCAGCTTTCAGGCCTCGAACACCGGGGAGCTGTTTTTT.

This clonotype was picked up a small number of times. This chain links TRBV20-1 with TRBJ2-3, with TRBD2 identical over 7 bases. The germline CDR1 and CDR2 sequences are DFQATT and SNEGSKA (reference sequence). After removal of 4 bases from V and 2 bases from J, the junction contained 9 bases not matched to a gene. The CDR3 consists of 15 residues. The CDR3 here is CSAITSGAFTDTQYF. The DNA for the CDR3 is TGCAGTGCTATAACGAGCGGGGCGTTCACAGATACGCAGTATTTT.

This clonotype was detected ten times or more. The chain uses TRBV7-6 and TRBJ2-3; 7 bases are shared with TRBD1. Germline CDR1 is SGHVS and CDR2 is FNYEAQ. The CDR3 runs 15 residues. V trimming: 5 bases; J trimming: 1 base; junction bases outside the gene matches: 6. The CDR3 coding sequence is TGTGCCAGCAGCCAGAGGCAGGGGGGCACAGATACGCAGTATTTT. This codes for CASSQRQGGTDTQYF.

This clonotype was picked up many times. The rearrangement joins TRBV23-1 to TRBJ2-7; D ambiguous. TRBV23-1 is sorted into the ORF group, with uncertain function. V shed 8 bases and J shed 0 bases, with 14 bases lying between them. CDR3 size: 14 residues. DNA of the CDR3: TGCGCCAGCTTACCCCGGCCTAGCTCCTACGAGCAGTACTTC. Its translation: CASLPRPSSYEQYF.

In this sample, this clonotype turned up many times. V usage is TRBV12-3 or TRBV12-4 and J usage is TRBJ1-2; D uncertain. V was trimmed by 6 bases and J by 3 bases, leaving 11 bases between them. The CDR3 consists of 13 residues. The CDR3: CASSGGGYYGYTF. CDR3 bases: TGTGCCAGCAGCGGAGGCGGCTACTATGGCTACACCTTC.